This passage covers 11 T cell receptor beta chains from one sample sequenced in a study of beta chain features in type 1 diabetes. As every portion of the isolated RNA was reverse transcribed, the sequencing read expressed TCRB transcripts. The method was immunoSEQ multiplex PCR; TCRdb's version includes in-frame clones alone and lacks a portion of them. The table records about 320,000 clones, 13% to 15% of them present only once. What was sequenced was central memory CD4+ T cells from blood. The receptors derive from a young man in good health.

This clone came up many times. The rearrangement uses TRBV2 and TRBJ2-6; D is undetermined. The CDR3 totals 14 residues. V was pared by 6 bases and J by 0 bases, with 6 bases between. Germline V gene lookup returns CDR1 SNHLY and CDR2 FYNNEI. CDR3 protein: CASRGDSGANVLTF. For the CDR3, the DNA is TGTGCCAGCAGAGGCGACTCTGGGGCCAACGTCCTGACTTTC.

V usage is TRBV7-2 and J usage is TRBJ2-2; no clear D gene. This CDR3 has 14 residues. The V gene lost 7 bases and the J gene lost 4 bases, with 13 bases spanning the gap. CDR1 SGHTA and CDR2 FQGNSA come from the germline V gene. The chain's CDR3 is CASTKDPSTGELFF. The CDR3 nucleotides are TGTGCCAGCACCAAGGATCCTAGCACCGGGGAGCTGTTTTTT.

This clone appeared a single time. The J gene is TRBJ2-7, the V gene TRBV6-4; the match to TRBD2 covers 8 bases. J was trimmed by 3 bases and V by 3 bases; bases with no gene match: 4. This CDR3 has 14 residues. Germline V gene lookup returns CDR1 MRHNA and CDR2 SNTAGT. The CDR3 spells CASSERSGGYEQYF. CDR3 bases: TGTGCCAGCAGTGAAAGGAGCGGGGGCTACGAGCAGTACTTC.

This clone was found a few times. CDR3 DNA: TGTGCCAGCAGTTACGGGCTAACCGGGGAGCTGTTTTTT. Its protein is CASSYGLTGELFF. The chain combines TRBV6-5 with TRBJ2-2; no reliable D call. Trimming stripped 2 bases from V and 5 bases from J, with 6 bases between. CDR3 length: 13 amino acids. The V gene's germline CDR1 is MNHEY and CDR2 SVGAGI.

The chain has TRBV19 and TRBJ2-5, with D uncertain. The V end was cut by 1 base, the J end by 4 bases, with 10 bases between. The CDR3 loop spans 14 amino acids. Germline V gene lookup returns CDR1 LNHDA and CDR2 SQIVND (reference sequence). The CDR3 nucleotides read TGTGCCAGTAGTATAGCAGTGGACGTAGAGACCCAGTACTTC. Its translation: CASSIAVDVETQYF.

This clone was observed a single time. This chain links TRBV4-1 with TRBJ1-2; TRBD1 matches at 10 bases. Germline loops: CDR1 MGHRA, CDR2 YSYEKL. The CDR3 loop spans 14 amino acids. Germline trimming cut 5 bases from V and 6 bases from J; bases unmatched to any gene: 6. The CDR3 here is CASSSTGGRDGYTF. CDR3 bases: TGCGCCAGCAGCTCGACAGGGGGCCGTGATGGCTACACCTTC.

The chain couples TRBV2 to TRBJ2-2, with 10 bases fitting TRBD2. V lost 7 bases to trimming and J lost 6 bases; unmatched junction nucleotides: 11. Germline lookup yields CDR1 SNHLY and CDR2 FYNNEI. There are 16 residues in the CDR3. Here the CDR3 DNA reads TGTGCCAGCACTGAGCGGGGGGGCGGAGGCGCCGGGGAGCTGTTTTTT. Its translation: CASTERGGGGAGELFF.

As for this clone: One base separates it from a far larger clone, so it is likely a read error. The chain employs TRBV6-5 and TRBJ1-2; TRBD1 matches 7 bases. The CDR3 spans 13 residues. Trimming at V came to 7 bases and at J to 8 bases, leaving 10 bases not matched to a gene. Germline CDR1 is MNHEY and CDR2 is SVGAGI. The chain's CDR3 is CASTEGAGEGYTF. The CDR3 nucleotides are TGTGCCAGCACGGAGGGGGCGGGGGAGGGCTACACCTTC.

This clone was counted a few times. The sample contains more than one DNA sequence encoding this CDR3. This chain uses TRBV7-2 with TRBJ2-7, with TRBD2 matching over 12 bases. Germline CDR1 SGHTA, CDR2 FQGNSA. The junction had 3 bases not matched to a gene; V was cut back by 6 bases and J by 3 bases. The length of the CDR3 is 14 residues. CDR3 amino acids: CASSGLAGNYEQYF. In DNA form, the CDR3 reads TGTGCCAGCAGTGGACTAGCGGGGAACTACGAGCAGTACTTC.

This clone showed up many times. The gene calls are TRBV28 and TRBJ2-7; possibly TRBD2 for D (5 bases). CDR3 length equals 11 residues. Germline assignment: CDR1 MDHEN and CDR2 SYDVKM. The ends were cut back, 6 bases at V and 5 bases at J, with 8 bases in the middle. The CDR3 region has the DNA TGTGCCAGCAGGACCGGGAACGAGCAGTACGTC. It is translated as CASRTGNEQYV.

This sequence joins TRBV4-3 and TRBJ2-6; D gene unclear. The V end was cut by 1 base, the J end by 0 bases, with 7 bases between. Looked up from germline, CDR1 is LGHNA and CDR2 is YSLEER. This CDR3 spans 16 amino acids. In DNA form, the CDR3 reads TGCGCCAGCAGCCAAGCCCCACGCTCTGGGGCCAACGTCCTGACTTTC. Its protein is CASSQAPRSGANVLTF.